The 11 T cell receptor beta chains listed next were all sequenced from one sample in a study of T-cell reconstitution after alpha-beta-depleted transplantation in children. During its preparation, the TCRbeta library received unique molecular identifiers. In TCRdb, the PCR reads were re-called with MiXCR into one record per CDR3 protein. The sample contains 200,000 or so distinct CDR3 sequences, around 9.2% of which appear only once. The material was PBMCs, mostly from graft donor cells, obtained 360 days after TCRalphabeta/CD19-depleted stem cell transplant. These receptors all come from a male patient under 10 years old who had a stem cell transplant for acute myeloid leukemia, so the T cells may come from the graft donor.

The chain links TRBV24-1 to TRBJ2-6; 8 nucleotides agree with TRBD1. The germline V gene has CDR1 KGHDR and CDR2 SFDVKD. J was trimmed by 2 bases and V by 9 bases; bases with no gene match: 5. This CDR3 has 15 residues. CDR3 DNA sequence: TGTGCCACCCTCCAGGGGGCGACTGGGGCCAACGTCCTGACTTTC. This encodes CATLQGATGANVLTF.

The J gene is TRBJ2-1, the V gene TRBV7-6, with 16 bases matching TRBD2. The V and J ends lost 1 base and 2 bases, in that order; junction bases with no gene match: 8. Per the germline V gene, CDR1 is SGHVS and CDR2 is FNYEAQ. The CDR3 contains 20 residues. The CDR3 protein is CASSLDPGLAGGRTYNEQFF. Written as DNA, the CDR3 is TGTGCCAGCAGCTTAGATCCGGGACTAGCGGGGGGGAGGACCTACAATGAGCAGTTCTTC.

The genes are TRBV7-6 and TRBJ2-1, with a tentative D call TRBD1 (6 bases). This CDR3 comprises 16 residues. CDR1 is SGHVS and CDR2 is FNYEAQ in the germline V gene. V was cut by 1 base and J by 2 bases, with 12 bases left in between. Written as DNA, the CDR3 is TGTGCCAGCAGCTTAGGCGGACAGCGACCCTACAATGAGCAGTTCTTC. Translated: CASSLGGQRPYNEQFF.

For the CDR3, the DNA is TGTGCCAGCAGCCAAGGAAGGACTAGCGGAAGCACAGATACGCAGTATTTT. Translating it yields CASSQGRTSGSTDTQYF. The J gene is TRBJ2-3, the V gene TRBV14, with 10 bases fitting TRBD2. Trimming took 1 base from V and 0 from J; bases not matched to a gene: 4. Germline V CDR1 and CDR2: SGHDN, FVKESK. The CDR3 is 17 amino acids.

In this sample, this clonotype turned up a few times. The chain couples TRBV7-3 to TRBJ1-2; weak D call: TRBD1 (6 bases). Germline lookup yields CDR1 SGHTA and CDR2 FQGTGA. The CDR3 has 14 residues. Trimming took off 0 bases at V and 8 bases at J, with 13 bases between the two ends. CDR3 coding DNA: TGTGCCAGCAGCTTAACTGGCAAGGGGGGCGGCTACACCTTC. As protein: CASSLTGKGGGYTF.

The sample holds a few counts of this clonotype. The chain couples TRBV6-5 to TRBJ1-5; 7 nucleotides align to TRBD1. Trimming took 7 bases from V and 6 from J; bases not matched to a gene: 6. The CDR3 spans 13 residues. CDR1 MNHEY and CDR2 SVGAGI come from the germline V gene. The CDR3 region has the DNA TGTGCCAGCAACACCGACAGGGCTCAGCCCCAGCATTTT. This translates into CASNTDRAQPQHF.

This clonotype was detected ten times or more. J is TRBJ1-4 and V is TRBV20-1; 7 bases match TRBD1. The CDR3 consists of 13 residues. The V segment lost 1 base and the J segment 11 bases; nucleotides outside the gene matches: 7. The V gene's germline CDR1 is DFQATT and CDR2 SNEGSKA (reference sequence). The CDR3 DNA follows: TGCAGTGCTAGAGGCCAGGGGGTCGAGAAACTGTTTTTT. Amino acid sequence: CSARGQGVEKLFF.

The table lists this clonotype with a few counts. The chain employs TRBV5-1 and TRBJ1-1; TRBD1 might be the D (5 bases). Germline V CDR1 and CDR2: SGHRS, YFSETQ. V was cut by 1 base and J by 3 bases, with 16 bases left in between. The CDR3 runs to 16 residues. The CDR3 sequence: CASSLSERGADTEAFF. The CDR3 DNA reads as TGCGCCAGCAGCTTGTCAGAGCGGGGCGCGGACACTGAAGCTTTCTTT. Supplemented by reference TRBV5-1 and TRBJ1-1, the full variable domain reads KAGVTQTPRYLIKTRGQQVTLSCSPISGHRSVSWYQQTPGQGLQFLFEYFSETQRNKGNFPGRFSGRQFSNSRSEMNVSTLELGDSALYLCASSLSERGADTEAFFGQGTRLTVV.

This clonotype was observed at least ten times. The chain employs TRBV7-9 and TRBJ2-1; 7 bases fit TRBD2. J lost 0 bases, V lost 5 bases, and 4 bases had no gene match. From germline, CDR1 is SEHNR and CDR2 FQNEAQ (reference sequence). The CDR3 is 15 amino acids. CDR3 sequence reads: CASSRTRNSYNEQFF. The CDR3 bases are TGTGCCAGCAGCCGGACTAGGAACTCCTACAATGAGCAGTTCTTC.

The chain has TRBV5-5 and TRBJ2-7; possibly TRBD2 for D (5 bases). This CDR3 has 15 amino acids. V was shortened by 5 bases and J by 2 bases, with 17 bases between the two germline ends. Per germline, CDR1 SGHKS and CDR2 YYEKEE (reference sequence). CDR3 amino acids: CASSWELTGPYEQYV. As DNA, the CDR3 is TGTGCCAGCAGTTGGGAGTTGACTGGCCCCTACGAGCAGTACGTC.

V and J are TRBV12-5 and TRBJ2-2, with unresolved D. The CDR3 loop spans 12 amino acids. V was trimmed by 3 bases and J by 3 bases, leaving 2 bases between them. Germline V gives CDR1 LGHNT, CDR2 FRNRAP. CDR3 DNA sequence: TGTGCTAGTGGTTTCCACACCGGGGAGCTGTTTTTT. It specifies CASGFHTGELFF.